This entry features one T cell receptor beta chain sequence. CDR3 length: 14 amino acids. CDR1 and CDR2 (germline): SGHTA, FQGNSA. Deletions cut 5 bases from V and 0 bases from J, with 11 bases between. Original analysis: Using reference gene primer amplification, nucleated cell counts were estimated. Produced via immunoSEQ multiplex PCR; TCRdb's table is partial and in-frame only. V and J calls and clone size are copied from that table; D and trimming were computed from the DNA. The data contain under 150,000 clones, about 92% of them singletons. This sample stems from a study of blood T cell repertoires in COVID-19. As for the study in general: From the United States, Italy and Spain came samples of acute and convalescent COVID-19. Sources were T cells, B-cell-depleted T cells, or PBMCs; the material itself was cDNA or gDNA.

Followed longitudinally, the Seattle patients had been enrolled during active infection. The source is a man aged 55-75 years with COVID-19, enrolled during active disease. V is TRBV7-2 and J is TRBJ2-7, with D unclear. The sequenced sample consisted of peripheral blood. The CDR3 loop is CASSQSSSSYEQYF. CDR3 nucleotides: TGTGCCAGCAGCCAATCAAGTAGCTCCTACGAGCAGTACTTC.